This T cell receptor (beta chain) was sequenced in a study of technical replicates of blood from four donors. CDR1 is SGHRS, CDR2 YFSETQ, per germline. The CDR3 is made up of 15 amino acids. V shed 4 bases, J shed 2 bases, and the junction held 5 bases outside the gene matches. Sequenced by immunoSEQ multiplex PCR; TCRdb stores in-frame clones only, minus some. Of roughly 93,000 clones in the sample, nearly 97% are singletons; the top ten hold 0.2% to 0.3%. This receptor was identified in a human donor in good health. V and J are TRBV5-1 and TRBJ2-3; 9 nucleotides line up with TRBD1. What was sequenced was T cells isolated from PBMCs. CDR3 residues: CASSRTGDFTDTQYF. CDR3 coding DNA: TGCGCCAGCAGCAGGACAGGGGACTTCACAGATACGCAGTATTTT.